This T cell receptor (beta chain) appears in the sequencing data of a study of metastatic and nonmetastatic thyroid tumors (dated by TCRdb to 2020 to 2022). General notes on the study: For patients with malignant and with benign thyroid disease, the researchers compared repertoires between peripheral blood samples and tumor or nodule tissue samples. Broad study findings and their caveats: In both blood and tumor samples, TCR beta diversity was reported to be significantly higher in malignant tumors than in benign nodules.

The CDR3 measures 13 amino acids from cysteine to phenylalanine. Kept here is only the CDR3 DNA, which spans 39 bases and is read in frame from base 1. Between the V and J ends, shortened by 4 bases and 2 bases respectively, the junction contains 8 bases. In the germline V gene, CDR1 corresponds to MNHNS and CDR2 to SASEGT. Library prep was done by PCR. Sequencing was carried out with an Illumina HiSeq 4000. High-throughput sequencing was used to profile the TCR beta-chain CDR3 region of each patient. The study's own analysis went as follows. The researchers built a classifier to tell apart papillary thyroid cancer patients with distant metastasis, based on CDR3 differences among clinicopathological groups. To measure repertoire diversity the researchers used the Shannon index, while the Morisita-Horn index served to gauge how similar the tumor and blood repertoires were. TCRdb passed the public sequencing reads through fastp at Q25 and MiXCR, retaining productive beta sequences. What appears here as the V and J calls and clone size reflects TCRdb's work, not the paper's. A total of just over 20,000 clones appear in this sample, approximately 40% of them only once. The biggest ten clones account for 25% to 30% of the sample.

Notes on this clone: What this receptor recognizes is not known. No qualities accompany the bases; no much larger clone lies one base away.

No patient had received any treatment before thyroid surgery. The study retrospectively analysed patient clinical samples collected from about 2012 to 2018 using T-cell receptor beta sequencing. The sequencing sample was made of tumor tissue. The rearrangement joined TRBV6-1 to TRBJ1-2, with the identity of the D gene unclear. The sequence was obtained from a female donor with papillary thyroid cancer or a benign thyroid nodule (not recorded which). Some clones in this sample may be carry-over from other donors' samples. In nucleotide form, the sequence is TGTGCCAGCAGTGTGGCAGACAACTATGGCTACACCTTC. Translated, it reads CASSVADNYGYTF.